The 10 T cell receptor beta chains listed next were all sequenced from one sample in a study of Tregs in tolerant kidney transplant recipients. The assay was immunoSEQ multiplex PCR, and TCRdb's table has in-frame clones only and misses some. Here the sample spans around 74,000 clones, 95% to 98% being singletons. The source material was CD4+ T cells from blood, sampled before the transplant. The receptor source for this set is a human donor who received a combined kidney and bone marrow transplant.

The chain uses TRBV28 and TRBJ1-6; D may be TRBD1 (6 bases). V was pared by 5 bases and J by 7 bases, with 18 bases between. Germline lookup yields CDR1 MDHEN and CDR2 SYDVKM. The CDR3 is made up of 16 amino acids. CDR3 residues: CASSLRTVAPNSPLHF. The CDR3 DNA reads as TGTGCCAGCAGTCTCCGGACAGTTGCGCCCAATTCACCCCTCCACTTT.

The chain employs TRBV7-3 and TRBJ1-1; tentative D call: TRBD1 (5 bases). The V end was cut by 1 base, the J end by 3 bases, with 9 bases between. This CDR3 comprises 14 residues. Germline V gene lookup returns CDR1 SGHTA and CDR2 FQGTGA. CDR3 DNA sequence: TGTGCCAGCAGCTTAAACGGGGGAGACACTGAAGCTTTCTTT. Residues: CASSLNGGDTEAFF.

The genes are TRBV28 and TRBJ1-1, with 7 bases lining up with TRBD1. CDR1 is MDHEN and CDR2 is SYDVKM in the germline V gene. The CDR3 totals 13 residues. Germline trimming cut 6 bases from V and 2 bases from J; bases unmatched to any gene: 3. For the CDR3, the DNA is TGTGCCAGCAGGGGACAGATAAACACTGAAGCTTTCTTT. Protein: CASRGQINTEAFF.

For the CDR3, the DNA is TGTGCCAGCAGTGAAGGGCTGGCTGGAAACACCATATATTTT. Its protein product is CASSEGLAGNTIYF. The rearrangement uses TRBV6-1 and TRBJ1-3; unclear D gene. Trimming cost V 1 base and J 2 bases, with 6 bases left between them. The CDR3 runs 14 residues. Per germline, CDR1 MNHNS and CDR2 SASEGT.

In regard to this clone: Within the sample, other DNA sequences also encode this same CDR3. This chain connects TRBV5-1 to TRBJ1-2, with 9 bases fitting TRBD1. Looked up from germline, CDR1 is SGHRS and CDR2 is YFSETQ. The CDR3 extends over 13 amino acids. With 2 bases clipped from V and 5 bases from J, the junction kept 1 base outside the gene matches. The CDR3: CASSFGQGYGYTF. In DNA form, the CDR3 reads TGCGCCAGCAGCTTTGGACAGGGGTATGGCTACACCTTC.

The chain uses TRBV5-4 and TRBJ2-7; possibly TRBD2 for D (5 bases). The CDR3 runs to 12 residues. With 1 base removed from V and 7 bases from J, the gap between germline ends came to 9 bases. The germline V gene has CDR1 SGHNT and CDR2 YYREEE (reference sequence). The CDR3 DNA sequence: TGTGCCAGCAGCTTGAGCGGAGCGGAGCAGTACTTC. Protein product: CASSLSGAEQYF. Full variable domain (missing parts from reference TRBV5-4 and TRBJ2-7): ETGVTQSPTHLIKTRGQQVTLRCSSQSGHNTVSWYQQALGQGPQFIFQYYREEENGRGNFPPRFSGLQFPNYSSELNVNALELDDSALYLCASSLSGAEQYFGPGTRLTVT.

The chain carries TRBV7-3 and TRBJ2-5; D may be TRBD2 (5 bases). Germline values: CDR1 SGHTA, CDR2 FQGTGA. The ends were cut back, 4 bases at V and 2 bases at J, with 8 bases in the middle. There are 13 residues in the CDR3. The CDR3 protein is CASSSPGQETQYF. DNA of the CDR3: TGTGCCAGCAGCTCCCCGGGACAAGAGACCCAGTACTTC.

The CDR3 region has the DNA TGTGCCAGTAGTACCGGGGGTACGCAGTATTTT. As protein: CASSTGGTQYF. The rearrangement links TRBV19 to TRBJ2-3, with D perhaps TRBD2 (6 bases). The CDR3 runs to 11 residues. Between the trimmed V and J ends, which lost 4 bases and 8 bases, there was a span of 7 bases. In germline, CDR1 is LNHDA, CDR2 SQIVND (reference sequence).

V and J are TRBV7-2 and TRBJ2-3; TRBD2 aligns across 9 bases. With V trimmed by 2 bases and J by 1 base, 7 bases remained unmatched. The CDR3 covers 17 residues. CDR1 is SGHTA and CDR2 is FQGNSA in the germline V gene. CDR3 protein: CASSLLAGGPGTDTQYF. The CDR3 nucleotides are TGTGCCAGCAGCTTACTCGCGGGGGGGCCGGGCACAGATACGCAGTATTTT.

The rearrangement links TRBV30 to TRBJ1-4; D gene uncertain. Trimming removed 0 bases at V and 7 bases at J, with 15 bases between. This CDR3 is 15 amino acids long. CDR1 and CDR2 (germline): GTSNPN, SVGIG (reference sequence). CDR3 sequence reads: CAWSVLGSLSEKLFF. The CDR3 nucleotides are TGTGCCTGGAGTGTACTTGGGAGTTTAAGTGAAAAACTGTTTTTT.